The rows below give T cell receptor beta chains drawn from one sample of a study of Graves' ophthalmopathy and Graves' hyperthyroidism. TCRdb fed the multiplex PCR reads into MiXCR, producing one record per CDR3 protein. There are 240,000 or so distinct CDR3 sequences in the sample; around 42% occur only once, and roughly half lies in the top ten. Sequenced: peripheral blood. Receptor source: an adult man with Graves' ophthalmopathy. Both conserved end residues are part of each CDR3. The order of the fields is V gene, clone size, D gene, J gene, CDR3 DNA, CDR3 protein. The D gene is left open where the match is weak. Clone size, where shown, is once, few, many, or a class for clones that have expanded.

>TRBV2|NA|NA|TRBJ1-3
TGTGCCAGCGGGGCAGGCTTAGGCGGAAACACCATATATTTT
CASGAGLGGNTIYF
>TRBV2|NA|NA|TRBJ1-4
TGTGCCAGCTCCTCCGGGACGGACGCGTACTACGAAAAACTGTTTTTT
CASSSGTDAYYEKLFF
>TRBV15|NA|TRBD1|TRBJ1-2
TGTGCCAGCAGGCCGACAGGGACGGACTATGGCTACACCTTC
CASRPTGTDYGYTF
>TRBV19|NA|NA|TRBJ2-7
TGTGCCAGTAGTATGGGGAGTAACAGTCACGGGCAGTACTTC
CASSMGSNSHGQYF
>TRBV12-3/TRBV12-4|NA|NA|TRBJ2-7
TGTGCCAGCAGCCCGTGGTCCAACGAGCAGTACTTC
CASSPWSNEQYF
>TRBV7-9|many|TRBD1|TRBJ1-2
TGTGCCAGCAGCTCGGGACAGGGAGGGTCCTTAAACTATGGCTACACCTTC
CASSSGQGGSLNYGYTF
>TRBV12-3/TRBV12-4|few|TRBD1|TRBJ1-4
TGTGCCAGCATCCTGGGACAGGGATCTGAAAAACTGTTTTTT
CASILGQGSEKLFF
>TRBV10-3|many|NA|TRBJ2-6
TGTGCCATCAGTCAACCTGGGGCCAACGTCCTGACTTTC
CAISQPGANVLTF
>TRBV6-6|NA|NA|TRBJ1-1
TGTGCCAGCAGTACCGGGACCGCGGACACTGAAGCTTTCTTT
CASSTGTADTEAFF
>TRBV30|NA|TRBD1|TRBJ1-1
TGTGCCTGGAGTGTACAGGGGACACCTTTCTTT
CAWSVQGTPFF
>TRBV9|NA|TRBD1|TRBJ2-2
TGTGCCAGCAGCCCGGACAGGGGTTCCCACGGGGAGCTGTTTTTT
CASSPDRGSHGELFF
>TRBV7-2|NA|NA|TRBJ1-1
TGCGCCAGCAGCCAAGATAGTGGGGTCACTGAAGCTTTCTTT
CASSQDSGVTEAFF
>TRBV20-1|few|NA|TRBJ2-5
TGCAGTGCCCCCGTAACAGGGCGAGAGACCCAGTACTTC
CSAPVTGRETQYF
>TRBV10-3|NA|NA|TRBJ2-7
TGTGCCATCAGTGAGTCGTACAGTAAGAGCTCCTACGAGCAGTACTTC
CAISESYSKSSYEQYF
>TRBV15|NA|NA|TRBJ2-2
TGTGCCACCAGCGCTAATCAGGGATTCGCGAACACCGGGGAGCTGTTTTTT
CATSANQGFANTGELFF
>TRBV2|NA|TRBD1|TRBJ1-5
TGTGCCAGCAGTGAACGCCCGGGACAGGGGGCTTATCAGCCCCAGCATTTT
CASSERPGQGAYQPQHF
>TRBV29-1|NA|NA|TRBJ2-7
TGCAGCGTTGAAGATCCGGCAGGGTCCTACGAGCAGTACTTC
CSVEDPAGSYEQYF
>TRBV6-5|few|TRBD1|TRBJ1-6
TGTGCCAGCAGTTACTCGGGACAGGGGGGGAATTCACCCCTCCACTTT
CASSYSGQGGNSPLHF
>TRBV5-5|NA|NA|TRBJ2-5
TGTGCCAGCAGCTTGGACAGCCCGGGGAGGACCCAGTACTTC
CASSLDSPGRTQYF
>TRBV5-8|few|NA|TRBJ1-2
TGTGCCAGCAGCTTGGACCCCAAAGCTAACTATGGCTACACCTTC
CASSLDPKANYGYTF
>TRBV10-1|NA|NA|TRBJ2-7
TGCGCCAGCAGCGTGACAAGGAAGACCTACGAGCAGTACTTC
CASSVTRKTYEQYF
>TRBV5-1|NA|TRBD2|TRBJ2-1
TGCGCCAGCAGCTTGGAGGCGGGAGAGGGGTGGGGTGAGCAGTTCTTC
CASSLEAGEGWGEQFF
>TRBV10-3|NA|TRBD1|TRBJ2-5
TGTGCCATCAGCGGCGGCACAGGGGGCGAGGAGACCCAGTACTTC
CAISGGTGGEETQYF
>TRBV11-2|NA|TRBD1|TRBJ2-7
TGTGCCAGCAGCTTGGGCCGGGACAGGTGGACCTACGAGCAGTACTTC
CASSLGRDRWTYEQYF
>TRBV30|NA|TRBD1|TRBJ1-2
TGTGCCTGGAGCCCCCAGGGGGCATTGGGCTACACCTTC
CAWSPQGALGYTF
>TRBV7-2|many|TRBD1|TRBJ1-2
TGTGCCAGCAGTTTAACAGGGGAGGGGGACTATGGCTACACCTTC
CASSLTGEGDYGYTF
>TRBV5-1|NA|NA|TRBJ1-6
TGTGCCAGCAGTTTCTCCAGGGGAGGGGTCAATTCACCCCTCCACTTT
CASSFSRGGVNSPLHF
>TRBV28|NA|NA|TRBJ2-5
TGTGCCAGCAGTTTAACCCGGGACAGGCTACAAGCGGGGAGGGAGACCCAGTACTTC
CASSLTRDRLQAGRETQYF
>TRBV24-1|few|TRBD1|TRBJ2-7
TGTGCCACCAGTGACCCAAGAGGAGACAGGGGTTCCTACGAGCAGTACTTC
CATSDPRGDRGSYEQYF
>TRBV6-5|few|NA|TRBJ1-6
TGTGCCAGCAAGGGGGGAAGATCACCCCTCCACTTT
CASKGGRSPLHF
>TRBV24-1|NA|TRBD1|TRBJ2-2
TGTGCCACCAGTGATCCCGGACAGGGGGCAAACACCGGGGGGCTGTTTTTT
CATSDPGQGANTGGLFF
>TRBV4-1|NA|TRBD2|TRBJ2-7
TGCGCCAGCAGGGGACTAGAGCGACGGGAGCAGTACTTC
CASRGLERREQYF
>TRBV29-1|many|TRBD1|TRBJ1-1
TGCAGCGTTGAAACACAGGGGGGGACTGAAGCTTTCTTT
CSVETQGGTEAFF
>TRBV7-2|NA|NA|TRBJ1-4
TGTGCCAGCAGCTTAGGTGGACAGTGGGATGAAAAACTGTTTTTT
CASSLGGQWDEKLFF
>TRBV29-1|few|TRBD2|TRBJ2-7
TGCAGCGTCCTAGCGGGACCCTTCTACGAGCAGTACTTC
CSVLAGPFYEQYF
>TRBV2|NA|NA|TRBJ2-2
TGTGCCAGCAGTCCCCTAGCGCAGAACACCGGGGAGCTGTTTTTT
CASSPLAQNTGELFF
>TRBV15|NA|NA|TRBJ2-1
TGTGCCACCAGCAGCGGACACTCCTACAATGAGCAGTTCTTC
CATSSGHSYNEQFF
>TRBV7-6|NA|NA|TRBJ2-1
TGTGCCAGCAGCTTGAAGGAGGGGGGACAGAATGAGCAGTTCTTC
CASSLKEGGQNEQFF
>TRBV12-3/TRBV12-4|NA|NA|TRBJ1-1
TGTGCCAGCAGAAAGGAGGTTGGGAACACTGAAGCTTTCTTT
CASRKEVGNTEAFF
>TRBV7-9|NA|NA|TRBJ2-7
TGTGCCAGCAGCTTATGGCCACAGGGAGCCTACGAGCAGTACTTC
CASSLWPQGAYEQYF
>TRBV5-4|few|NA|TRBJ2-7
TGTGCCAGCAGCTTATTGACAGAACCCTACGAGCAGTACTTC
CASSLLTEPYEQYF
>TRBV6-1|NA|TRBD1|TRBJ1-2
TGTGCCAGCAGTGAATCAGGGGGATTCTATGGCTACACCTTC
CASSESGGFYGYTF
>TRBV9|few|TRBD1|TRBJ1-2
TGTGCCAGCAGCGCTCGACAGGGCCGCTACACCTTC
CASSARQGRYTF